This T cell receptor (beta chain) was identified during a study of OX40 agonist ivuxolimab in advanced cancers. Overall study: Subjects had a mean age of approximately 60 years, with a range of roughly 20 to 79; just over 80% were male.

Study results and limitations: The work left the antigen specificity of expanded peripheral T cells undetermined.

Sequenced by immunoSEQ multiplex PCR; TCRdb stores in-frame clones only, minus some. This table holds fewer than 60,000 clones, 75% to 90% found once. The CDR3 spans 15 residues. The V gene lost 4 bases and the J gene lost 7 bases, with 17 bases spanning the gap. CDR1 is SEHNR and CDR2 is FQNEAQ in the germline V gene (reference sequence). About this clone itself: Its antigen remains unidentified.

This sequence originates from an adult with an advanced solid tumor such as melanoma, head and neck, liver or kidney cancer. Material: CD4+ or CD8+ T cells sorted from blood, obtained in a trial of the OX40 agonist ivuxolimab. The chain uses TRBV7-9 and TRBJ2-1; D may be TRBD2 (5 bases). CDR3 DNA: TGTGCCAGCAGCTCAGCGGAGTTTACGTGGAATGAGCAGTTCTTC. Its translation: CASSSAEFTWNEQFF.